The 24 T cell receptor beta chains below come from one sample, sequenced in a study of T-cell memory formation after mild COVID-19. TCRdb reanalysed the 5' RACE reads using MiXCR and keeps one entry per CDR3 protein. The sample holds 90,000 to 130,000 distinct CDR3 sequences, over 15% seen once. The sample taken for sequencing was PBMCs or a T cell subset sorted from them (not recorded which). The source of these receptors is a man aged 18 to 35 who had mild COVID-19 (a few samples of this study predate the infection). Cell type and time point are not known.

Judged by abundance, this clonotype is medium-sized. The rearrangement uses TRBV12-3 or TRBV12-4 and TRBJ1-1, with TRBD1 matching 10 bases. V lost 3 bases, J lost 0 bases, and 16 bases stayed unmatched. The CDR3 has 20 amino acids. CDR3 sequence reads: CASSFLRGGTGDLVNTEAFF. The CDR3 DNA follows: TGTGCCAGCAGTTTTCTTAGGGGCGGGACAGGGGATCTCGTGAACACTGAAGCTTTCTTT.

In its sample, this clonotype was seen a few times. The J gene is TRBJ2-3, the V gene TRBV5-1; 13 nucleotides match TRBD2. From germline, CDR1 is SGHRS and CDR2 YFSETQ. J lost 0 bases, V lost 3 bases, and 10 bases had no gene match. The CDR3 runs 19 residues. CDR3 nucleotides: TGCGCCAGCAGCTCCCAGACTAGCGGGGGGACGACTAGCACAGATACGCAGTATTTT. Translated: CASSSQTSGGTTSTDTQYF.

The chain carries TRBV7-8 and TRBJ2-5; a possible D gene is TRBD1 (5 bases). Germline CDR1 and CDR2: SGHVS and FQNEAQ. This CDR3 comprises 15 residues. The V gene lost 5 bases and the J gene lost 1 base, with 14 bases spanning the gap. CDR3 nucleotides: TGTGCCAGCAGCCCAAAACGACAGCCCCAAGAGACCCAGTACTTC. Its translation: CASSPKRQPQETQYF.

This clonotype was detected ten times or more. The chain joins TRBV29-1 to TRBJ2-3, with no clear D. In germline, CDR1 is SQVTM, CDR2 ANQGSEA. The length of the CDR3 is 12 residues. The ends were cut back, 3 bases at V and 4 bases at J, with 8 bases in the middle. The CDR3 DNA reads as TGCAGCGTTGACGTAGCTGCAGATACGCAGTATTTT. This codes for CSVDVAADTQYF.

The chain links TRBV15 to TRBJ2-7; 7 nucleotides agree with TRBD1. V trimming: 3 bases; J trimming: 3 bases; junction bases outside the gene matches: 2. The CDR3 extends over 13 amino acids. Germline V gene data show CDR1 as LNHNV and CDR2 as YYDKDF (reference sequence). The CDR3 coding sequence is TGTGCCACCAGCAGGGACAGGATCTACGAGCAGTACGTC. It specifies CATSRDRIYEQYV.

This clonotype has only a few counts. The J gene is TRBJ2-1, the V gene TRBV9, with 8 bases aligning to TRBD1. The CDR3 covers 16 residues. Germline trimming cut 7 bases from V and 6 bases from J; bases unmatched to any gene: 15. Germline V gene sequence: CDR1 SGDLS, CDR2 YYNGEE. The CDR3: CASDKGWDRRINEQFF. For the CDR3, the DNA is TGTGCCAGCGACAAGGGCTGGGACAGGAGGATCAATGAGCAGTTCTTC.

J is TRBJ2-1 and V is TRBV5-1, with 11 nucleotides matching TRBD1. The V gene end was trimmed by 4 bases and the J gene end by 5 bases; junction bases not matched to a gene: 5. From germline, CDR1 is SGHRS and CDR2 YFSETQ. This CDR3 comprises 15 residues. In DNA form, the CDR3 reads TGCGCCAGCAGCGACCCGGACAGGGGGCACAATGAGCAGTTCTTC. Amino acid sequence: CASSDPDRGHNEQFF.

V usage is TRBV7-2 and J usage is TRBJ2-1; 10 nucleotides line up with TRBD2. Germline CDR1 is SGHTA and CDR2 is FQGNSA. The CDR3 runs to 15 residues. Trimming cost V 5 bases and J 3 bases; bases outside gene matches: 4. The CDR3 sequence: CASSPGTSDYNEQFF. In DNA, the CDR3 is TGTGCCAGCAGCCCCGGGACTAGCGACTACAATGAGCAGTTCTTC.

This chain uses TRBV5-1 with TRBJ1-1; 7 bases are shared with TRBD1. With V trimmed by 8 bases and J by 0 bases, 10 bases remained unmatched. Germline V gene sequence: CDR1 SGHRS, CDR2 YFSETQ. The CDR3 runs to 15 residues. The CDR3 DNA reads as TGCGCCAGTACTTTAGGGGGACAGATGAACACTGAAGCTTTCTTT. Amino acid sequence: CASTLGGQMNTEAFF.

This clonotype was recorded a few times. The rearrangement joins TRBV15 to TRBJ2-5; D might be TRBD2 (6 bases). With 0 bases removed from V and 7 bases from J, the gap between germline ends came to 18 bases. The germline CDR1 and CDR2 sequences are LNHNV and YYDKDF (reference sequence). The CDR3 extends over 16 amino acids. The CDR3 loop is CATSRDHVAGQGTQYF. The CDR3 nucleotides are TGTGCCACCAGCAGAGATCACGTGGCGGGGCAGGGGACCCAGTACTTC.

The genes are TRBV4-1 and TRBJ1-6; TRBD1 agrees at 8 bases. The CDR3 sequence is 14 residues long. J was trimmed by 6 bases and V by 4 bases; bases with no gene match: 2. The germline V gene has CDR1 MGHRA and CDR2 YSYEKL. CDR3 sequence (DNA): TGCGCCAGCAGCCCGGGACAGGTTAATTCACCCCTCCACTTT. Translation: CASSPGQVNSPLHF.

V and J are TRBV7-2 and TRBJ1-5; 9 bases align to TRBD1. This CDR3 is built from 17 residues. V trimming: 3 bases; J trimming: 3 bases; junction bases outside the gene matches: 9. The V gene's germline CDR1 is SGHTA and CDR2 FQGNSA. For the CDR3, the DNA is TGTGCCAGCAGCTTGGTCGGGACAGGGATTCCCAATCAGCCCCAGCATTTT. It translates to CASSLVGTGIPNQPQHF.

In this sample, this clonotype turned up a few times. The chain recombines TRBV20-1 with TRBJ1-5; D perhaps matches TRBD1 (6 bases). Trimming pared 0 bases from V and 6 bases from J, leaving 12 bases between. From germline, CDR1 is DFQATT and CDR2 SNEGSKA (reference sequence). The CDR3 runs to 14 residues. The CDR3 DNA follows: TGCAGTGCTAGAGATCTACAGGGAGGTCAGCCCCAGCATTTT. It is translated as CSARDLQGGQPQHF.

The rearrangement joins TRBV4-2 to TRBJ2-3; TRBD2 aligns across 8 bases. From germline, CDR1 is LGHNA and CDR2 YNFKEQ. The CDR3 loop spans 16 amino acids. Trimming cost V 0 bases and J 2 bases; bases outside gene matches: 4. The CDR3 spells CASSQELAGYTDTQYF. In DNA, the CDR3 is TGTGCCAGCAGCCAAGAATTAGCGGGGTACACAGATACGCAGTATTTT.

The table lists this clonotype with a few counts. The chain has TRBV7-2 and TRBJ1-6, with a weak D call TRBD1 (5 bases). The CDR3 length is 12 residues. Germline CDR1 SGHTA, CDR2 FQGNSA. Trimming pared 11 bases from V and 8 bases from J, leaving 13 bases between. The CDR3 sequence: CAVGAQYSPLHF. The CDR3 DNA reads TGTGCCGTAGGGGCACAGTATTCACCCCTCCACTTT.

This clonotype was seen more than once but under ten times. This chain connects TRBV5-1 to TRBJ1-1; no definite D call. The V gene lost 0 bases and the J gene lost 1 base, with 7 bases spanning the gap. The CDR3 runs 14 residues. CDR1 and CDR2 from the germline V gene are SGHRS and YFSETQ. The CDR3: CASSLAPANTEAFF. DNA for the CDR3: TGCGCCAGCAGCTTGGCCCCGGCGAACACTGAAGCTTTCTTT.

V and J are TRBV9 and TRBJ2-2; perhaps TRBD1 as D (6 bases). The germline V gene has CDR1 SGDLS and CDR2 YYNGEE. Trimming stripped 0 bases from V and 0 bases from J, with 6 bases between. The CDR3 is 15 amino acids. Written as DNA, the CDR3 is TGTGCCAGCAGCGTAGCAGGGGCGAACACCGGGGAGCTGTTTTTT. Translated, it gives CASSVAGANTGELFF.

This clonotype was found many times. The chain combines TRBV7-3 with TRBJ1-1; D call uncertain. CDR1 is SGHTA and CDR2 is FQGTGA in the germline V gene. V was trimmed by 5 bases and J by 1 base, leaving 8 bases between them. The CDR3 has 13 residues. CDR3 in amino acids: CASSLQPNTEAFF. The CDR3 DNA sequence: TGTGCCAGCAGCCTTCAACCGAACACTGAAGCTTTCTTT.

Many counts were recorded for this clonotype. V and J are TRBV12-3 or TRBV12-4 and TRBJ2-3; no reliable D call. V was pared by 6 bases and J by 2 bases, with 21 bases between. The CDR3 spans 17 residues. The CDR3 loop is CASSPELLQPSTDTQYF. CDR3 coding DNA: TGTGCCAGCAGCCCCGAGCTCCTACAGCCTTCCACAGATACGCAGTATTTT.

A few counts support this clonotype. V is TRBV9 and J is TRBJ1-2; D not resolved. CDR3 size: 14 residues. From germline, CDR1 is SGDLS and CDR2 YYNGEE. V gave up 1 base and J gave up 8 bases, with 15 bases separating them. The CDR3 region has the DNA TGTGCCAGCAGCGTACGCACGGATCCCATGGGCTACACCTTC. Translating gives CASSVRTDPMGYTF.

The V call is TRBV4-1, the J call TRBJ2-2, with a tentative D call TRBD2 (6 bases). The germline V gene has CDR1 MGHRA and CDR2 YSYEKL. Trimming took off 0 bases at V and 2 bases at J, with 22 bases between the two ends. The CDR3 contains 20 residues. The CDR3, as DNA: TGCGCCAGCAGCCAAGATACGGTTTTGAGTCGGCGGGAAAACACCGGGGAGCTGTTTTTT. Encoded protein: CASSQDTVLSRRENTGELFF.

This clonotype was observed a handful of times. The CDR3 loop is CATRVAATDTQYF. The CDR3 nucleotides are TGTGCCACCAGGGTAGCAGCCACAGATACGCAGTATTTT. The rearrangement joins TRBV15 to TRBJ2-3, with D unclear. Trimming shortened V by 6 bases and J by 2 bases, and 9 bases separated the two germline ends. The length of the CDR3 is 13 residues. Germline V gene lookup returns CDR1 LNHNV and CDR2 YYDKDF (reference sequence).

A few counts support this clonotype. The rearrangement joins TRBV19 to TRBJ2-5; no clear D. V shed 4 bases and J shed 0 bases, with 6 bases lying between them. Germline V gene data show CDR1 as LNHDA and CDR2 as SQIVND (reference sequence). This CDR3 contains 13 residues. This CDR3 is CASSKADQETQYF. In DNA form, the CDR3 reads TGTGCCAGTAGTAAGGCGGACCAAGAGACCCAGTACTTC.

The chain employs TRBV2 and TRBJ1-5; no clear D gene. CDR3 length: 12 amino acids. Looked up from germline, CDR1 is SNHLY and CDR2 is FYNNEI. Trimming stripped 4 bases from V and 0 bases from J, with 1 base between. The CDR3 region has the DNA TGTGCCAGCAGTGCTAGCAATCAGCCCCAGCATTTT. Amino acid sequence: CASSASNQPQHF.